This T cell receptor beta chain appears in the sequencing data of a study of T cells after yellow fever vaccination. This clonotype appeared a few times. The CDR3 extends over 15 amino acids. Trimming stripped 0 bases from V and 5 bases from J, with 11 bases between. Germline values: CDR1 SGDLS, CDR2 YYNGEE. TCRdb itself ran the 5' RACE reads through MiXCR, one entry per CDR3 protein. The profile covers 65,000 to 90,000 distinct CDR3 sequences, with about 14% appearing a single time and 20% to 25% taken by the ten largest. The sequence was obtained from a man between 18 and 29 years old who received the YFV17D yellow fever vaccine. The sequencing here drew on CD8+ T cells not binding an NS4B(214-222) dextramer, sorted from PBMCs, taken less than 25 days after the first yellow fever vaccination. The chain links TRBV9 to TRBJ2-2; D is undetermined. This CDR3 is CASSVEGRHTGELFF. CDR3 coding DNA: TGTGCCAGCAGCGTAGAAGGACGACATACCGGGGAGCTGTTTTTT.